The 30 T cell receptor beta chains below all came from one sample that was sequenced in a study of human T cells and chemical hapten exposure. The time point here: patch test 1, 2 weeks after DPC sensitization. Treatment described: therapeutic diphenylcyclopropenone sensitization with weekly scalp DPC. A single record per CDR3 protein comes from TCRdb applying MiXCR to the RACE reads. The table has some 400,000 distinct CDR3 sequences, roughly 4.8% seen once. The sequences come from whole blood, collected in connection with sensitization to the hapten diphenylcyclopropenone (DPC). The receptors shown here come from a woman between 50 and 59 years old with alopecia areata. Some clones in this sample may be carry-over from other donors' samples.

This clonotype occurred many times. This chain uses TRBV15 with TRBJ2-1; 11 bases match TRBD1. After removal of 6 bases from V and 1 base from J, the junction contained 2 bases not matched to a gene. Germline V lookup: CDR1 LNHNV, CDR2 YYDKDF (reference sequence). The CDR3 spans 15 residues. The CDR3 is CATRGQGVSYNEQFF. Written as DNA, the CDR3 is TGTGCCACCAGGGGACAGGGGGTGTCCTACAATGAGCAGTTCTTC.

This clonotype has a count of ten or more. This rearrangement joins TRBV19 to TRBJ2-1; D is possibly TRBD2 (6 bases). Germline lookup yields CDR1 LNHDA and CDR2 SQIVND (reference sequence). V lost 8 bases, J lost 5 bases, and 13 bases lay in between. This CDR3 contains 13 residues. As DNA, the CDR3 is TGTGCCAGTGGGGACTCGGCGGACAATGAGCAGTTCTTC. This gives the protein CASGDSADNEQFF.

This clonotype was observed many times. The chain uses TRBV3-1 and TRBJ2-1; 7 nucleotides agree with TRBD2. J lost 2 bases, V lost 1 base, and 5 bases had no gene match. Germline V gene sequence: CDR1 LGHDT, CDR2 YNNKEL (reference sequence). CDR3 size: 16 residues. This chain's CDR3 is CASSQVGGTTYNEQFF. The CDR3 DNA reads TGTGCCAGCAGCCAAGTCGGCGGGACTACCTACAATGAGCAGTTCTTC.

This clonotype was counted many times. The genes are TRBV25-1 and TRBJ1-1, with D uncertain. Germline assignment: CDR1 MGHDK and CDR2 SYGVNS. The CDR3 covers 14 residues. Trimming shortened V by 6 bases and J by 0 bases, and 11 bases separated the two germline ends. CDR3 loop: CASREIGLNTEAFF. The CDR3 coding sequence is TGTGCCAGCAGAGAAATCGGTCTGAACACTGAAGCTTTCTTT.

In this sample, this clonotype turned up many times. This sequence joins TRBV2 and TRBJ1-6; 11 bases agree with TRBD1. CDR3 length equals 16 residues. V shed 6 bases, J shed 11 bases, and the junction held 12 bases outside the gene matches. CDR1 is SNHLY, CDR2 FYNNEI, per germline. The CDR3 DNA reads as TGTGCCAGCAGACCGCACTGGGGACAGGGGGTGACACCCCTCCACTTT. Its translation is CASRPHWGQGVTPLHF.

Of note for this clonotype: A much larger clone is a single base away; this may be a read error. The chain carries TRBV2 and TRBJ1-2, with 7 bases identical to TRBD1. Germline CDR1 is SNHLY and CDR2 is FYNNEI. The CDR3 extends over 14 amino acids. Trimming took 3 bases from V and 4 from J; bases not matched to a gene: 5. The CDR3: CASSEQGGTYGYTF. The DNA of the CDR3 is TGTGCCAGCAGTGAGCAAGGGGGCACCTATGGCTACACCTTC.

This clonotype appeared many times. This chain uses TRBV6-2 or TRBV6-3 with TRBJ2-1; TRBD2 matches at 7 bases. J gave up 1 base and V 6 bases, and 3 bases lay outside the gene matches. Germline V gene data show CDR1 as MNHEY and CDR2 as SVGEGT. CDR3 length: 14 residues. The CDR3 sequence is CASRGGGSYNEQFF. DNA of the CDR3: TGTGCCAGCAGAGGCGGGGGTTCCTACAATGAGCAGTTCTTC.

This clonotype was seen repeatedly, ten times or more. V gene TRBV29-1 combines with J gene TRBJ2-1; 8 positions agree with TRBD2. Germline V gene sequence: CDR1 SQVTM, CDR2 ANQGSEA. This CDR3 has 15 amino acids. With 3 bases clipped from V and 1 base from J, the junction kept 5 bases outside the gene matches. The CDR3 region is CSVDGREASYNEQFF. For the CDR3, the DNA is TGCAGCGTTGATGGGCGGGAGGCGTCCTACAATGAGCAGTTCTTC.

This clonotype was seen many times. V and J are TRBV24-1 and TRBJ2-2; perhaps TRBD1 as D (6 bases). V was shortened by 3 bases and J by 6 bases, with 16 bases between the two germline ends. Germline CDR1 KGHDR, CDR2 SFDVKD. The CDR3 totals 16 residues. CDR3 nucleotide sequence: TGTGCCACCAGTGATGCCAGGGGCATAACACCCGGGGAGCTGTTTTTT. Protein sequence: CATSDARGITPGELFF.

This clonotype was seen ten or more times. The rearrangement joins TRBV20-1 to TRBJ2-1; TRBD1 matches at 10 bases. Per the germline V gene, CDR1 is DFQATT and CDR2 is SNEGSKA (reference sequence). Trimming took 5 bases from V and 8 from J; bases not matched to a gene: 6. This CDR3 spans 13 amino acids. The CDR3 region is CSAERDRGHEQFF. The DNA of the CDR3 is TGCAGTGCTGAAAGGGACAGGGGTCATGAGCAGTTCTTC.

This clonotype came up many times. V gene TRBV12-3 or TRBV12-4 combines with J gene TRBJ1-4; D gene unclear. The CDR3 spans 12 residues. V shed 7 bases and J shed 10 bases, with 13 bases lying between them. This CDR3 reads CASTTAPGKLFF. Here the CDR3 DNA reads TGTGCCAGCACGACTGCCCCTGGAAAACTGTTTTTT.

This clonotype was found once. This chain connects TRBV5-4 to TRBJ1-3; TRBD1 aligns across 7 bases. V trimming: 9 bases; J trimming: 4 bases; junction bases outside the gene matches: 7. This CDR3 is 13 amino acids long. Per germline, CDR1 SGHNT and CDR2 YYREEE (reference sequence). CDR3 loop: CATTRGSGNTIYF. The CDR3 DNA reads as TGTGCCACCACCAGGGGGTCCGGAAACACCATATATTTT.

In this sample, this clonotype turned up many times. The chain combines TRBV7-2 with TRBJ1-3, with D unresolved. Germline V gives CDR1 SGHTA, CDR2 FQGNSA. With 4 bases removed from V and 0 bases from J, the gap between germline ends came to 7 bases. CDR3 length: 14 amino acids. The CDR3 is CASSYLISGNTIYF. The CDR3 DNA is TGTGCCAGCAGCTACCTGATCTCTGGAAACACCATATATTTT. Drawing the rest from reference TRBV7-2 and TRBJ1-3, the complete variable domain is GAGVSQSPSNKVTEKGKDVELRCDPISGHTALYWYRQSLGQGLEFLIYFQGNSAPDKSGLPSDRFSAERTGGSVSTLTIQRTQQEDSAVYLCASSYLISGNTIYFGEGSWLTVV.

This clonotype was detected ten times or more. The V and J genes are TRBV7-2 and TRBJ1-2, with 9 positions matching TRBD1. Trimming at V came to 5 bases and at J to 0 bases, leaving 7 bases not matched to a gene. Germline-derived CDR1 and CDR2 are SGHTA and FQGNSA. The CDR3 spans 16 residues. The CDR3 loop is CASSARTGEANYGYTF. In DNA form, the CDR3 reads TGTGCCAGCAGCGCTAGGACAGGGGAAGCTAACTATGGCTACACCTTC.

CDR3 amino acids: CASRRGVLAGANVLTF. Written as DNA, the CDR3 is TGTGCCAGCAGACGCGGGGTTCTGGCTGGGGCCAACGTCCTGACTTTC. V usage is TRBV6-6 and J usage is TRBJ2-6, with D possibly matching TRBD2 (6 bases). This CDR3 contains 16 residues. Trimming took off 6 bases at V and 2 bases at J, with 14 bases between the two ends. From germline, CDR1 is MNHNY and CDR2 SVGAGI (reference sequence).

This clonotype came up many times. V gene TRBV7-9 combines with J gene TRBJ1-5, with TRBD1 matching over 8 bases. Germline CDR1 is SEHNR and CDR2 is FQNEAQ (reference sequence). After removal of 5 bases from V and 7 bases from J, the junction contained 7 bases not matched to a gene. There are 14 residues in the CDR3. CDR3 sequence: CASSPSGGRQPQHF. DNA of the CDR3: TGTGCCAGCAGCCCATCAGGGGGCCGACAGCCCCAGCATTTT.

The chain uses TRBV21-1 and TRBJ2-7; TRBD2 is taken as the D call from the table, unchecked against the DNA. TRBV21-1 is a pseudogene locus. The CDR3 is 11 amino acids. CDR3 loop: CATRAYVEQYF. In nucleotides, the CDR3 is TGTGCCACCCGGGCCTATGTGGAGCAGTACTTC.

This clonotype was seen repeatedly, ten times or more. The chain combines TRBV14 with TRBJ2-7, with D perhaps TRBD1 (6 bases). Germline CDR1 reads SGHDN; CDR2 reads FVKESK. Trimming removed 4 bases at V and 3 bases at J, with 19 bases between. The length of the CDR3 is 16 residues. The CDR3, as DNA: TGTGCCAGCAGCCCGCCTCCGAGCAGGGGAAACTACGAGCAGTACTTC. As protein: CASSPPPSRGNYEQYF. The full variable domain, with the rest looked up from reference TRBV14 and TRBJ2-7, is EAGVTQFPSHSVIEKGQTVTLRCDPISGHDNLYWYRRVMGKEIKFLLHFVKESKQDESGMPNNRFLAERTGGTYSTLKVQPAELEDSGVYFCASSPPPSRGNYEQYFGPGTRLTVT.

This clonotype was seen repeatedly, ten times or more. This chain connects TRBV7-9 to TRBJ2-6; the D is unclear. The CDR3 extends over 13 amino acids. Germline V gives CDR1 SEHNR, CDR2 FQNEAQ (reference sequence). V was pared by 1 base and J by 4 bases, with 2 bases between. The CDR3 region is CASSLVGANVLTF. DNA for the CDR3: TGTGCCAGCAGCTTAGTGGGGGCCAACGTCCTGACTTTC.

This clonotype was recorded a few times. V and J are TRBV12-3 or TRBV12-4 and TRBJ2-6; 12 bases are a match to TRBD1. Trimming cost V 3 bases and J 4 bases; bases outside gene matches: 7. The CDR3 spans 18 residues. The CDR3 sequence is CASSFVGTGGFGANVLTF. In nucleotides, the CDR3 is TGTGCCAGCAGTTTCGTCGGGACAGGGGGCTTCGGGGCCAACGTCCTGACTTTC.

There are many counts of this clonotype. This chain uses TRBV4-3 with TRBJ1-2, with 9 nucleotides matching TRBD1. V lost 4 bases and J lost 7; bases outside the gene matches: 13. This CDR3 has 16 residues. Per germline, CDR1 LGHNA and CDR2 YSLEER. CDR3 coding DNA: TGCGCCAGCAGCCGCCAACACCGGACAGGGGAGAGTGGCTACACCTTC. This translates into CASSRQHRTGESGYTF.

This clonotype was counted at least ten times. The chain combines TRBV6-5 with TRBJ1-1; D is ambiguous. The CDR3 is 15 residues long. Trimming removed 4 bases from V and 1 base from J, with 13 bases in between. Germline lookup yields CDR1 MNHEY and CDR2 SVGAGI. CDR3 nucleotide sequence: TGTGCCAGCAGTTTCCTCCGCGACGGGAACACTGAAGCTTTCTTT. It yields the protein CASSFLRDGNTEAFF.

In this sample, this clonotype turned up many times. The CDR3 nucleotides are TGTGCCAGCAGTCAGGGTTATAGCAATCAGCCCCAGCATTTT. Amino acids: CASSQGYSNQPQHF. This sequence joins TRBV12-3 or TRBV12-4 and TRBJ1-5; possible D gene TRBD1, 5 bases. The CDR3 runs 14 residues. With 5 bases removed from V and 0 bases from J, the gap between germline ends came to 8 bases.

In its sample, this clonotype was seen many times. DNA of the CDR3: TGTGCCAGCAGTGATGGAGGCAGGGGTCCCTATGGCTACACCTTC. Protein product: CASSDGGRGPYGYTF. The chain links TRBV6-1 to TRBJ1-2; TRBD1 is a possible D gene (6 bases). The germline V gene has CDR1 MNHNS and CDR2 SASEGT. The length of the CDR3 is 15 residues. V was trimmed by 3 bases and J by 4 bases, leaving 15 bases between them.

There are a few counts of this clonotype. V usage is TRBV20-1 and J usage is TRBJ2-6; tentatively, D is TRBD1 (5 bases). The V gene's germline CDR1 is DFQATT and CDR2 SNEGSKA (reference sequence). CDR3 length equals 18 residues. Between the trimmed V and J ends, which lost 6 bases and 0 bases, there was a span of 21 bases. The CDR3 region has the DNA TGCAGTGCGCTTAATTCGGCAGGGCCCCACTCTGGGGCCAACGTCCTGACTTTC. Protein product: CSALNSAGPHSGANVLTF.

At least ten counts were recorded for this clonotype. In DNA form, the CDR3 reads TGCAGCGTTGTCGTAGGGGTGACCTACGAGCAGTACTTC. Amino acid sequence: CSVVVGVTYEQYF. The rearrangement joins TRBV29-1 to TRBJ2-7, with D perhaps matching TRBD1 (5 bases). Germline V gene sequence: CDR1 SQVTM, CDR2 ANQGSEA. The CDR3 has 13 residues. The V end was cut by 4 bases, the J end by 2 bases, with 12 bases between.

There are many counts of this clonotype. The chain couples TRBV29-1 to TRBJ2-3, with TRBD2 matching over 14 bases. The V gene's germline CDR1 is SQVTM and CDR2 ANQGSEA. This CDR3 is 15 amino acids long. Trimming removed 5 bases from V and 1 base from J; junction bases left unmatched: 2. Written as DNA, the CDR3 is TGCAGCGTTATGGGACTAGCGGGGGGCACAGATACGCAGTATTTT. The encoded protein is CSVMGLAGGTDTQYF.

This clonotype was counted a few times. The gene calls are TRBV12-3 or TRBV12-4 and TRBJ2-1, with TRBD2 matching 9 bases. The CDR3 consists of 14 residues. The J segment lost 8 bases and the V segment lost 4 bases, leaving 6 bases of the junction unmatched. CDR3 residues: CASSWREGGDEQFF. CDR3 sequence (DNA): TGTGCCAGCAGTTGGCGGGAGGGCGGGGATGAGCAGTTCTTC.

The chain has TRBV18 and TRBJ2-5; D is undetermined. The ends were cut back, 2 bases at V and 4 bases at J, with 11 bases in the middle. The CDR3 length is 14 residues. Germline-derived CDR1 and CDR2 are KGHSH and LQKENI. The chain's CDR3 is CASSPSVRLETQYF. CDR3 nucleotide sequence: TGTGCCAGCTCACCATCCGTGCGACTAGAGACCCAGTACTTC.

Comment on this clonotype: It may be a read error: a sequence one base away is much more abundant. CDR3 amino acids: CASSQLGTGELSF. CDR3 DNA sequence: TGTGCCAGCAGCCAACTCGGCACCGGGGAGCTGTCTTTT. The chain uses TRBV3-1 and TRBJ2-2; tentatively, D is TRBD2 (5 bases). In germline, CDR1 is LGHDT, CDR2 YNNKEL (reference sequence). The CDR3 is made up of 13 amino acids.